Listed here are 12 T cell receptor beta chains from one sample, sequenced in a study of cytomegalovirus exposure and HLA in healthy donors. 13 Jbeta primers and 60 Vbeta primers were used for the PCR. Using immunoSEQ multiplex PCR, the repertoire was profiled, and TCRdb retains in-frame clones only, with some absent. This table has about 270,000 clones, 75% to 90% appearing once. Material for sequencing was PBMCs. The receptors shown here come from a man in his forties in good health and CMV-seropositive.

This clone was detected only once. The V call is TRBV2, the J call TRBJ2-2; 7 bases are a match to TRBD1. CDR3 size: 15 residues. V lost 6 bases and J lost 1; bases outside the gene matches: 5. CDR1 is SNHLY and CDR2 is FYNNEI in the germline V gene. CDR3 sequence: CASRSRGLNTGELFF. The CDR3 DNA reads TGTGCCAGCAGAAGCAGGGGGTTGAACACCGGGGAGCTGTTTTTT.

The chain uses TRBV7-6 and TRBJ2-7, with D hard to call. With 3 bases removed from V and 4 bases from J, the gap between germline ends came to 16 bases. The germline gives CDR1 SGHVS, CDR2 FNYEAQ. The length of the CDR3 is 15 residues. The chain's CDR3 is CASSFSEATSYEQYF. CDR3 DNA: TGTGCCAGCAGCTTCAGCGAGGCCACATCTTACGAGCAGTACTTC.

The V call is TRBV7-2, the J call TRBJ2-1; TRBD2 might be the D (5 bases). V was pared by 5 bases and J by 0 bases, with 14 bases between. This CDR3 spans 16 amino acids. Germline V lookup: CDR1 SGHTA, CDR2 FQGNSA. The CDR3 DNA sequence: TGTGCCAGCAGCACCGGACTGCGTCACTCCTACAATGAGCAGTTCTTC. Encoded protein: CASSTGLRHSYNEQFF.

This rearrangement joins TRBV18 to TRBJ2-3, with D possibly being TRBD1 (5 bases). This CDR3 has 15 residues. The germline CDR1 and CDR2 sequences are KGHSH and LQKENI. The V gene lost 4 bases and the J gene lost 9 bases, with 20 bases spanning the gap. The CDR3 here is CASSRSDTKAGTQYF. In DNA, the CDR3 is TGTGCCAGCTCACGATCGGACACCAAAGCAGGGACGCAGTATTTT.

The J gene is TRBJ1-1, the V gene TRBV18; D may be TRBD1 (5 bases). Looked up from germline, CDR1 is KGHSH and CDR2 is LQKENI. Trimming shortened V by 6 bases and J by 1 base, and 15 bases separated the two germline ends. The CDR3 is 15 amino acids. The CDR3 nucleotides are TGTGCCAGCTCGCCCAGGGTCAGGGCGAACACTGAAGCTTTCTTT. Translation: CASSPRVRANTEAFF. The variable domain in full, with the rest retrieved from reference TRBV18 and TRBJ1-1, is NAGVMQNPRHLVRRRGQEARLRCSPMKGHSHVYWYRQLPEEGLKFMVYLQKENIIDESGMPKERFSAEFPKEGPSILRIQQVVRGDSAAYFCASSPRVRANTEAFFGQGTRLTVV.

The chain combines TRBV5-1 with TRBJ2-5, with 7 bases that match TRBD1. This CDR3 contains 15 residues. With 3 bases clipped from V and 5 bases from J, the junction kept 10 bases outside the gene matches. Germline V lookup: CDR1 SGHRS, CDR2 YFSETQ. CDR3 amino acids: CASSSTQGFGETQYF. CDR3 nucleotide sequence: TGCGCCAGCAGCTCAACACAGGGGTTTGGGGAGACCCAGTACTTC.

The chain recombines TRBV18 with TRBJ2-1, with 8 bases matching TRBD1. The V gene's germline CDR1 is KGHSH and CDR2 LQKENI. V gave up 2 bases and J gave up 2 bases; unmatched junction bases: 5. The CDR3 totals 16 residues. This chain's CDR3 is CASSPRATGAYNEQFF. In DNA, the CDR3 is TGTGCCAGCTCACCAAGGGCGACAGGGGCCTACAATGAGCAGTTCTTC.

This rearrangement joins TRBV5-4 to TRBJ1-3, with D hard to call. V gave up 1 base and J gave up 0 bases, with 5 bases separating them. Germline loops: CDR1 SGHNT, CDR2 YYREEE (reference sequence). This CDR3 contains 14 residues. DNA for the CDR3: TGTGCCAGCAGCTTGTACAGCTCTGGAAACACCATATATTTT. This codes for CASSLYSSGNTIYF.

The CDR3 coding sequence is TGTGCCAGCAGTGAAGATTTATGGAGGACAGGGGGCACAGATACGCAGTATTTT. Its translation: CASSEDLWRTGGTDTQYF. The rearrangement links TRBV6-1 to TRBJ2-3, with 9 bases identical to TRBD1. With 1 base clipped from V and 1 base from J, the junction kept 9 bases outside the gene matches. The CDR3 totals 18 residues. The germline V gene encodes CDR1 MNHNS and CDR2 SASEGT.

The chain is built from TRBV2 and TRBJ2-1; TRBD1 matches 9 bases. The germline V gene has CDR1 SNHLY and CDR2 FYNNEI. CDR3 length: 14 amino acids. Unmatched junction bases numbered 6, after V lost 4 bases and J lost 8 bases. The CDR3 coding sequence is TGTGCCAGCAGTGGAGTACAGGGGGCTTATGAGCAGTTCTTC. Residues: CASSGVQGAYEQFF.

This chain uses TRBV5-1 with TRBJ2-2; 7 bases line up with TRBD2. V dropped 0 bases and J dropped 0; count of bases not matched to a gene: 8. Germline V gene lookup returns CDR1 SGHRS and CDR2 YFSETQ. There are 18 residues in the CDR3. The DNA for the CDR3 is TGCGCCAGCAGCTTGGTTACGGGAGGACTCGCGAACACCGGGGAGCTGTTTTTT. This sequence encodes CASSLVTGGLANTGELFF.

V usage is TRBV5-6 and J usage is TRBJ2-7; 9 bases line up with TRBD1. This CDR3 is 14 amino acids long. Germline V CDR1 and CDR2: SGHDT, YYEEEE. V gave up 5 bases and J gave up 3 bases; unmatched junction bases: 6. The chain's CDR3 is CASRSGQGGYEQYF. The DNA of the CDR3 is TGTGCCAGCAGATCGGGACAGGGTGGCTACGAGCAGTACTTC.